Listed below are T cell receptor beta chains from one sample, sequenced in a study of cytomegalovirus exposure and HLA in healthy donors. Produced via immunoSEQ multiplex PCR; TCRdb's table is partial and in-frame only. Altogether around 62,000 clones are present, 78% being singletons, with the ten largest covering about 8.8%. Material: PBMCs. These receptors were taken from a man between 35 and 55 years old in good health and CMV-seronegative. The CDR3 runs from the conserved cysteine through the conserved F or W. The D gene is left open where the match is weak. The size field is filled for only some rows; it gives once, few, many or a size class.

>TRBD1|TRBV28|TRBJ2-2|.
TGTGCCAGCGTCCGGGACAGGCCTCCCGGGGAGCTGTTTTTT
CASVRDRPPGELFF
>TRBD1|TRBV15|TRBJ2-5|.
TGTGCCACCAGCAGAGATCGTTATACAGGGGGCAGGGAGACCCAGTACTTC
CATSRDRYTGGRETQYF
>TRBD2|TRBV4-1|TRBJ2-7|.
TGCGCCAGCAGCCAAGATATTCGTCTAGCGGGGATATACGAGCAGTACTTC
CASSQDIRLAGIYEQYF
>.|TRBV18|TRBJ2-3|.
TGTGCCAGCTCACCCCCAGGGGTAACAGATACGCAGTATTTT
CASSPPGVTDTQYF
>TRBD2|TRBV5-4|TRBJ2-3|few
TGTGCCAGCAGCCAGATAGCGGGAGGTGCAGATACGCAGTATTTT
CASSQIAGGADTQYF
>TRBD1|TRBV5-1|TRBJ2-7|.
TGCGCCAGCAGCCCGGCCGGGACAGCCCTTTACGAGCAGTACTTC
CASSPAGTALYEQYF
>.|TRBV28|TRBJ2-2|.
TGTGCCAGCAGTTTATTAGGGGTGAACACCGGGGAGCTGTTTTTT
CASSLLGVNTGELFF
>.|TRBV6-5|TRBJ2-7|few
TGTGCCAGCAGTTGGGGGGAGGCGCCCTACGAGCAGTACTTC
CASSWGEAPYEQYF
>.|TRBV7-2|TRBJ1-5|.
TGTGCCAGCAGCTTATTCCTCGGTAATAATCAGCCCCAGCATTTT
CASSLFLGNNQPQHF
>.|TRBV25-1|TRBJ1-5|few
TGTGCGAGTAGGACAGCGGATCAGCCCCAGCATTTT
CASRTADQPQHF
>TRBD1|TRBV18|TRBJ2-3|.
TGTGCCAGCTTGTTTCCGGGACAGGGCTCAGCCACAGATACGCAGTATTTT
CASLFPGQGSATDTQYF
>TRBD1|TRBV5-4|TRBJ2-3|.
TGTGCCAGCAGCGGGGGGACAGGGCCAAGCACAGATACGCAGTATTTT
CASSGGTGPSTDTQYF
>.|TRBV28|TRBJ2-5|.
TGTGCCAGCAGTTTCGACGGCGGTTCTGACTTC
CASSFDGGSDF
>.|TRBV9|TRBJ1-3|.
TGTGCCAGCAGCCTAGAGGAGGGCTCTGGAAACACCATATATTTT
CASSLEEGSGNTIYF
>TRBD2|TRBV6-6|TRBJ2-7|few
TGTGCCAGCAGTTACTCGGGGGGGTCCTACGAGCAGTACTTC
CASSYSGGSYEQYF
>TRBD2|TRBV7-9|TRBJ2-2|.
TGTGCCAGCAGCAAGACTGGCGGGGGGATCACCGGGGAGCTGTTTTTT
CASSKTGGGITGELFF
>.|TRBV11-2|TRBJ2-2|.
TGTGCCAGCAGCTTCGAGGGCTCGAACACCGGGGAGCTGTTTTTT
CASSFEGSNTGELFF
>.|TRBV7-2|TRBJ1-5|.
TGTGCCAGCAGCTTGGGGCAGGGGAAGGGTCAGCCCCAGCATTTT
CASSLGQGKGQPQHF
>.|TRBV14|TRBJ1-6|few
TGTGCCAGCAGCCCCTCCAGCAGGAATTCACCCCTCCACTTT
CASSPSSRNSPLHF
>.|TRBV7-8|TRBJ1-5|.
TGTGCCAGCAGCTTAGGGCATCAGCCCCAGCATTTT
CASSLGHQPQHF
>TRBD1|TRBV29-1|TRBJ1-3|few
TGCAGCGTCAGGGGGACAGGGGGTAGAAGCTCTGGAAACACCATATATTTT
CSVRGTGGRSSGNTIYF
>.|TRBV5-1|TRBJ2-7|.
TGCGCCAGCAGCTTTGGCAATCAGGGCTACGAGCAGTACTTC
CASSFGNQGYEQYF
>.|TRBV6-1|TRBJ2-7|.
TGTGCCAGCATGGCAGGGGCCTACGAGCAGTACTTC
CASMAGAYEQYF
>TRBD2|TRBV18|TRBJ2-7|.
TGTGCCAGCTCAGCGGGGAGGGGCTCCTACGAGCAGTACTTC
CASSAGRGSYEQYF
>TRBD2|TRBV19|TRBJ2-2|.
TGTGCCAGTAGTATTGAGGCGGGGGGCGCGAGCACCGGGGAGCTGTTTTTT
CASSIEAGGASTGELFF
>.|TRBV14|TRBJ1-1|.
TGTGCCAGCAGCCCCCGGACACCCACCGGCACTGAAGCTTTCTTT
CASSPRTPTGTEAFF
>TRBD1|TRBV19|TRBJ1-4|.
TGTGCCAGTAGTGTGGCAGGGGGCCTTGCAACTAATGAAAAACTGTTTTTT
CASSVAGGLATNEKLFF
>TRBD1|TRBV28|TRBJ2-7|.
TGTGCCAGCAGGTGGAGACAGGGCGCCTACGAGCAGTACTTC
CASRWRQGAYEQYF
>.|TRBV19|TRBJ2-7|.
TGTGCCAGTAGTCCCTCTAGCCCCTACGAGCAGTACTTC
CASSPSSPYEQYF
>TRBD2|TRBV7-9|TRBJ2-3|.
TGTGCCAGCAGCTTAGCGGGCAGGGAGGGAGATACGCAGTATTTT
CASSLAGREGDTQYF
>.|TRBV10-3|TRBJ2-7|.
TGTGCCATCAGTGACCCCGCTAGTAGAGGCTACGAGCAGTACTTC
CAISDPASRGYEQYF
>.|TRBV5-1|TRBJ2-3|.
TGCGCCAGCAGCATGTCAAACAGGGAAACCACAGATACGCAGTATTTT
CASSMSNRETTDTQYF
>.|TRBV11-2|TRBJ2-5|.
TGTGCCAGCAGCTTAGATAGTTTGGCCAGGGCAACCCAAGAGACCCAGTACTTC
CASSLDSLARATQETQYF
>TRBD2|TRBV5-4|TRBJ2-2|.
TGTGCCACCCTTACTAGCGGGGGGGCAGCCACCGGGGAGCTGTTTTTT
CATLTSGGAATGELFF
>TRBD1|TRBV28|TRBJ1-5|.
TGTGCCAGCAGTCTCGACAGGGGGCGGATTCAGCCCCAGCATTTT
CASSLDRGRIQPQHF
>TRBD1|TRBV7-8|TRBJ1-5|.
TGTGCCAGCAGCTTACTACTTTGGGGGGGACAGGGGAGCGGTCAGCCCCAGCATTTT
CASSLLLWGGQGSGQPQHF
>TRBD1|TRBV5-1|TRBJ2-7|.
TGCGCCAGCAGCTTGGCCCCCGGGACAGGGTGGGAGCAGTACTTC
CASSLAPGTGWEQYF
>.|TRBV28|TRBJ2-7|.
TGTGCCAGCAGTTTCCTCGCAGGGGAGTACGAGCAGTACTTC
CASSFLAGEYEQYF
>.|TRBV6-1|TRBJ2-6|.
TGTGCCAGCAGTGAAGCGACCTACACAGTTTACTCTGGGGCCAACGTCCTGACTTTC
CASSEATYTVYSGANVLTF
>TRBD2|TRBV2|TRBJ2-7|.
TGTGCCAGCAGTGAAGGAGCGGGAGACTACGAGCAGTACTTC
CASSEGAGDYEQYF
>TRBD2|TRBV2|TRBJ2-5|.
TGTGCCAGCAGTGATACGTGGACTAGCACAGAGACCCAGTACTTC
CASSDTWTSTETQYF
>.|TRBV5-5|TRBJ1-2|once
TGTGCCAGCAGCTTGTTCAGGGGAGACTATGGCTACACCTTC
CASSLFRGDYGYTF